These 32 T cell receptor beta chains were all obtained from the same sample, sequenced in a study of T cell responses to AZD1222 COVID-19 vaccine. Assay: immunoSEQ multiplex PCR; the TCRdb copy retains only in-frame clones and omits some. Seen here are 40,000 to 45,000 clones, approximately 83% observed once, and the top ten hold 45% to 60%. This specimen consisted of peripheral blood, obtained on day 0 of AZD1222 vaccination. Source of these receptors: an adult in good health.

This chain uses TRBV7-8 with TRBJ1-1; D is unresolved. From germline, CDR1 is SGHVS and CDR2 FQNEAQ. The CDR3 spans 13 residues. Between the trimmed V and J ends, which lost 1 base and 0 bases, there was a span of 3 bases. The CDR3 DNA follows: TGTGCCAGCAGCTTAGAGATGAACACTGAAGCTTTCTTT. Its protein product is CASSLEMNTEAFF.

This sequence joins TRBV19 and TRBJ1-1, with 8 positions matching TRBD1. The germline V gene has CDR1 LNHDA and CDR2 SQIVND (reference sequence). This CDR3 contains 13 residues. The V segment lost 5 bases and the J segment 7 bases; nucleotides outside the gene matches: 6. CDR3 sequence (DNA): TGTGCCAGTAGTGTCACAGGGGGGTATGAAGCTTTCTTT. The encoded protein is CASSVTGGYEAFF.

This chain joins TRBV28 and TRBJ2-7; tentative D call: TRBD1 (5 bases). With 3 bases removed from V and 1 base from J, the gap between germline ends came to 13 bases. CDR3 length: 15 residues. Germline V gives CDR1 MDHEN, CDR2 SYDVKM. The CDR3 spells CASSLVSGFSYEQYF. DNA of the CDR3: TGTGCCAGCAGTTTGGTGTCAGGGTTTTCCTACGAGCAGTACTTC.

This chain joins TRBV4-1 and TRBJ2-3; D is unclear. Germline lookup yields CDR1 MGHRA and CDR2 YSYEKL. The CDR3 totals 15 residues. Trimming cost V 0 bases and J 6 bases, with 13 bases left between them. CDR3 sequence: CASSQDPTSRDTQYF. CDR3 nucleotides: TGCGCCAGCAGCCAAGATCCGACCAGCAGGGATACGCAGTATTTT.

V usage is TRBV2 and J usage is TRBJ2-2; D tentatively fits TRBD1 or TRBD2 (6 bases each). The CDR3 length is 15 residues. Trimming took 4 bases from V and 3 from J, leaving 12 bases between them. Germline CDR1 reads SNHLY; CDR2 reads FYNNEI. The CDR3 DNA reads TGTGCCAGCAGTGGGCAAGGGGGGCACACCGGGGAGCTGTTTTTT. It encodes CASSGQGGHTGELFF.

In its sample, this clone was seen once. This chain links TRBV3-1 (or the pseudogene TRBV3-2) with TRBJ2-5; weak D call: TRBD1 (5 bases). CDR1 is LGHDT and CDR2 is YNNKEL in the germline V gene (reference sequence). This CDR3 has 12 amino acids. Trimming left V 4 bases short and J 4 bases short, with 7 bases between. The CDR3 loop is CASSPQGETQYF. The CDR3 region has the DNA TGTGCCAGCAGCCCCCAGGGAGAGACCCAGTACTTC.

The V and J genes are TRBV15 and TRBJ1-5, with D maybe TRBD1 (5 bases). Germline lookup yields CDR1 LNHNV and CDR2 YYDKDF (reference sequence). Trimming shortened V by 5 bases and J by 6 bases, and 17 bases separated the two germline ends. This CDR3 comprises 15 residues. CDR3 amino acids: CATSEGREVGQPQHF. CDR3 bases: TGTGCCACCAGCGAGGGGAGGGAAGTAGGTCAGCCCCAGCATTTT. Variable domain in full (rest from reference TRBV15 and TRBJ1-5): DAMVIQNPRYQVTQFGKPVTLSCSQTLNHNVMYWYQQKSSQAPKLLFHYYDKDFNNEADTPDNFQSRRPNTSFCFLDIRSPGLGDTAMYLCATSEGREVGQPQHFGDGTRLSIL.

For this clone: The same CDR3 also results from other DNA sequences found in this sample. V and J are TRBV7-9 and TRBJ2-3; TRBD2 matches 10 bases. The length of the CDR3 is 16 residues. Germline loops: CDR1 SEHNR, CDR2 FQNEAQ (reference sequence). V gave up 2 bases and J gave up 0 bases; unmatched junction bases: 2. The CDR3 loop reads CASSLLAGASTDTQYF. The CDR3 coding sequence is TGTGCCAGCAGCTTACTAGCGGGAGCTAGCACAGATACGCAGTATTTT.

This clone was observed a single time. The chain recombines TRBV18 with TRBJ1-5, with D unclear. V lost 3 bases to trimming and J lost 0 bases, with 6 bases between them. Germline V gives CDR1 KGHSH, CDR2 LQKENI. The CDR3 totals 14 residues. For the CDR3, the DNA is TGTGCCAGCTCACCGGGGATTAGCAATCAGCCCCAGCATTTT. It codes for CASSPGISNQPQHF.

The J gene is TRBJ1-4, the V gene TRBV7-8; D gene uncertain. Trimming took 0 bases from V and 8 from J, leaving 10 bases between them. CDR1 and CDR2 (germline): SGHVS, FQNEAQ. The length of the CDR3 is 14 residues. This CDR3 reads CASSLAGSEEKLFF. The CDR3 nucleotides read TGTGCCAGCAGCTTAGCGGGGTCAGAAGAAAAACTGTTTTTT.

Here the CDR3 reads CASSQRQGLETQYF. For the CDR3, the DNA is TGTGCCAGCAGCCAGCGGCAGGGCCTAGAGACCCAGTACTTC. The rearrangement joins TRBV14 to TRBJ2-5; tentatively, D is TRBD1 (5 bases). Germline V CDR1 and CDR2: SGHDN, FVKESK. Trimming left V 3 bases short and J 4 bases short, with 12 bases between. There are 14 residues in the CDR3.

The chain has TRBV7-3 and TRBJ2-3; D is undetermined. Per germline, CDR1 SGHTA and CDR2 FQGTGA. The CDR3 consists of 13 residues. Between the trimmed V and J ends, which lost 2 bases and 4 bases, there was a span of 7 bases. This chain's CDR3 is CASSLQGSDTQYF. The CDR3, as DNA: TGTGCCAGCAGCTTACAAGGGTCAGATACGCAGTATTTT.

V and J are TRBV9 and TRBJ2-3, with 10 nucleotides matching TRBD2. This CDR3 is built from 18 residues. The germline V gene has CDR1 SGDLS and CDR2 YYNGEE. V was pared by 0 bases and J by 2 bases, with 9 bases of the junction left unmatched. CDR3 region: CASSVELAGPTNTDTQYF. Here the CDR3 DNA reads TGTGCCAGCAGCGTAGAACTAGCGGGACCCACAAACACAGATACGCAGTATTTT.

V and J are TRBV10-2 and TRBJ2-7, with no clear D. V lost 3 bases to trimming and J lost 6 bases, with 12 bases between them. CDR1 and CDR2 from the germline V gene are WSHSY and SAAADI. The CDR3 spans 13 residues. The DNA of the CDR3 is TGCGCCAGCAGTGAAGTTGGGGTGAGCGAGCAGTACTTC. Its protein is CASSEVGVSEQYF.

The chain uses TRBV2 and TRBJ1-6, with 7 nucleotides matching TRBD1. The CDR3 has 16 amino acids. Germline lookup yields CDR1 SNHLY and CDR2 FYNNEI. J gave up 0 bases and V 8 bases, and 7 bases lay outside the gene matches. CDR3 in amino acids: CASLPGQSSYNSPLHF. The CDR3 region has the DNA TGTGCCAGCCTCCCGGGACAGAGCTCCTATAATTCACCCCTCCACTTT.

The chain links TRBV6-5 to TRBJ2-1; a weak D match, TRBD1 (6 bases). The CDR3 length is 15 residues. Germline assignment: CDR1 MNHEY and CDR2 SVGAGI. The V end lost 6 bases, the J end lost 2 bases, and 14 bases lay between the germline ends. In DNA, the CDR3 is TGTGCCAGCAGCTTGACAGGTGCTACCTACAATGAGCAGTTCTTC. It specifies CASSLTGATYNEQFF.

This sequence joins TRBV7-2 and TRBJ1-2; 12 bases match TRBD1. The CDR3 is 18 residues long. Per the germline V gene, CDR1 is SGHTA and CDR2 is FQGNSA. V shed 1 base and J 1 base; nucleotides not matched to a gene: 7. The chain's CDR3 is CASSLGPGQGAVNYGYTF. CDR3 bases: TGTGCCAGCAGCTTAGGACCGGGACAGGGGGCGGTTAACTATGGCTACACCTTC. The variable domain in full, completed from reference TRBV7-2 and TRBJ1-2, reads GAGVSQSPSNKVTEKGKDVELRCDPISGHTALYWYRQSLGQGLEFLIYFQGNSAPDKSGLPSDRFSAERTGGSVSTLTIQRTQQEDSAVYLCASSLGPGQGAVNYGYTFGSGTRLTVV.

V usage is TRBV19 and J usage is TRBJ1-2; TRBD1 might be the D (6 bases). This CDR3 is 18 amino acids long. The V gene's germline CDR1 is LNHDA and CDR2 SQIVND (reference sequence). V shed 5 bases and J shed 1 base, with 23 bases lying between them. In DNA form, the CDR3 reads TGTGCCAGTAGTGCCGGCCCCGACAGGACCCTCATTAACTATGGCTACACCTTC. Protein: CASSAGPDRTLINYGYTF.

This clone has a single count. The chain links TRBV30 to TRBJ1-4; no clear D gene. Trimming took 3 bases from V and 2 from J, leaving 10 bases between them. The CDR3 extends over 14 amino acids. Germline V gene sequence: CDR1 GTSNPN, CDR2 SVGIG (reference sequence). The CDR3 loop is CAWSARGTNEKLFF. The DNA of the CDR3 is TGTGCCTGGAGCGCCCGCGGGACTAATGAAAAACTGTTTTTT. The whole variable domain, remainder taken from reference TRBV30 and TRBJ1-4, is SQTIHQWPATLVQPVGSPLSLECTVEGTSNPNLYWYRQAAGRGLQLLFYSVGIGQISSEVPQNLSASRPQDRQFILSSKKLLLSDSGFYLCAWSARGTNEKLFFGSGTQLSVL.

CDR3 sequence reads: CASSLDISAGTDTQYF. The CDR3 DNA follows: TGTGCCAGCAGCTTAGATATAAGCGCGGGCACAGATACGCAGTATTTT. The rearrangement joins TRBV7-2 to TRBJ2-3, with D unclear. In germline, CDR1 is SGHTA, CDR2 FQGNSA. The V gene lost 1 base and the J gene lost 1 base, with 12 bases spanning the gap. This CDR3 spans 16 amino acids.

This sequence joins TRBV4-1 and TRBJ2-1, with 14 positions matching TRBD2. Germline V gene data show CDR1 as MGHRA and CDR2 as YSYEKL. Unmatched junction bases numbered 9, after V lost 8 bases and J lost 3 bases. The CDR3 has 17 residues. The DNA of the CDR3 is TGCGCCAGCGCTTTGACTAGCGGGAGGGCCGGCTACAATGAGCAGTTCTTC. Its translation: CASALTSGRAGYNEQFF.

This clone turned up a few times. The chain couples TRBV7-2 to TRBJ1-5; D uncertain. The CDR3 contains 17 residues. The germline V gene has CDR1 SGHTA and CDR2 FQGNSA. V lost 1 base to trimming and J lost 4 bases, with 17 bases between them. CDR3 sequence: CASSLGLGDARNQPQHF. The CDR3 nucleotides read TGTGCCAGCAGCTTAGGTCTAGGCGACGCGCGGAATCAGCCCCAGCATTTT.

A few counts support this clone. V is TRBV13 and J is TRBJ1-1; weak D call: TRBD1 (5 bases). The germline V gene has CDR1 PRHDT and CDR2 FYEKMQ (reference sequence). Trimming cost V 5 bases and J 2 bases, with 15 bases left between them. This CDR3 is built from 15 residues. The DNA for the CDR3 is TGTGCCAGCAGCGGAAAAGGGACGGGTAACACTGAAGCTTTCTTT. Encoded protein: CASSGKGTGNTEAFF.

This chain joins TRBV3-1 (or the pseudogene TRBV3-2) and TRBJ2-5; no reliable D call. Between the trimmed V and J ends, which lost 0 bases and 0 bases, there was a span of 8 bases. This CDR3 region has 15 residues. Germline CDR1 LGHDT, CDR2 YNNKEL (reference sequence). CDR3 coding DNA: TGTGCCAGCAGCCAAGAGACCGGGTACCAAGAGACCCAGTACTTC. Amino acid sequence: CASSQETGYQETQYF.

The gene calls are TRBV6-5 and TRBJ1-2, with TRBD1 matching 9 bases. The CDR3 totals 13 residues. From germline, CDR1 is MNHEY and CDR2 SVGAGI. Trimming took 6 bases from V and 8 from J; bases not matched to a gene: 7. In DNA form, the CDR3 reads TGTGCCAGCAGCCAACAGGGGGCAGGAGGCTACACCTTC. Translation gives CASSQQGAGGYTF.

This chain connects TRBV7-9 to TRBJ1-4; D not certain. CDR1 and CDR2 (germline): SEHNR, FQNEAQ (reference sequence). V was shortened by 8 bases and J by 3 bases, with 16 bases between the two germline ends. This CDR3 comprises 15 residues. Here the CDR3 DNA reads TGTGCCAGCTCGAGGGTTACAGAGCCTAATGAAAAACTGTTTTTT. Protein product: CASSRVTEPNEKLFF.

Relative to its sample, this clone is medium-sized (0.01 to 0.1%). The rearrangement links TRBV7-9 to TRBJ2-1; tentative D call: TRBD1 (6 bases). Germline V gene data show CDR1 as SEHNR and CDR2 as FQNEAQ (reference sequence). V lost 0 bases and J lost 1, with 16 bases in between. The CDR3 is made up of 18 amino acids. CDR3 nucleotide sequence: TGTGCCAGCAGCTTAGCGTTAGGCAGGGGTAATTCCTACAATGAGCAGTTCTTC. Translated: CASSLALGRGNSYNEQFF.

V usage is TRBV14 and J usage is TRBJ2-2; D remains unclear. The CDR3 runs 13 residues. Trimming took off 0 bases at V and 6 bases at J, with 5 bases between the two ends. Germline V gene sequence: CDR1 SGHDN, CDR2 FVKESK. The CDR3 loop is CASSQDRAGELFF. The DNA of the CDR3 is TGTGCCAGCAGCCAAGATAGGGCCGGGGAGCTGTTTTTT.

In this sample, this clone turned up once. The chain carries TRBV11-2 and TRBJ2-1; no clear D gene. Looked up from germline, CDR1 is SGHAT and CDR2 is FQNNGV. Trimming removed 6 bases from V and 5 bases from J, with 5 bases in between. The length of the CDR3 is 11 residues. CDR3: CASRTNNEQFF. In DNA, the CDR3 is TGTGCCAGCAGGACCAACAATGAGCAGTTCTTC. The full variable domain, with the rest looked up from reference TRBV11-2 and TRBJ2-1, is EAGVAQSPRYKIIEKRQSVAFWCNPISGHATLYWYQQILGQGPKLLIQFQNNGVVDDSQLPKDRFSAERLKGVDSTLKIQPAKLEDSAVYLCASRTNNEQFFGPGTRLTVL.

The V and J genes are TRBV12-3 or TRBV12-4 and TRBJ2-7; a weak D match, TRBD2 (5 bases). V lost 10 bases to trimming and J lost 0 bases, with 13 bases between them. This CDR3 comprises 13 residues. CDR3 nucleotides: TGTGCCACAGGTCCCCGGGGCTCCTACGAGCAGTACTTC. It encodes CATGPRGSYEQYF.

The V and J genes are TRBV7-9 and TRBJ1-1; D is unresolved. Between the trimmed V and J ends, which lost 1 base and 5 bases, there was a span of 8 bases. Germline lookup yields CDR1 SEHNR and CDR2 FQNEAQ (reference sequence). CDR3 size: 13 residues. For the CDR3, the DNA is TGTGCCAGCAGCTTAGATTCCGGGACTGAAGCTTTCTTT. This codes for CASSLDSGTEAFF.

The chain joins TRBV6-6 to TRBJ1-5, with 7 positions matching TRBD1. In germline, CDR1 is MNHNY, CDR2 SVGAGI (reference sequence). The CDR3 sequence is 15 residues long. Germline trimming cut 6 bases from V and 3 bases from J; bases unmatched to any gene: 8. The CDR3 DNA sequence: TGTGCCAGCAGCCCAGGGACAGCCGCCAATCAGCCCCAGCATTTT. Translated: CASSPGTAANQPQHF.